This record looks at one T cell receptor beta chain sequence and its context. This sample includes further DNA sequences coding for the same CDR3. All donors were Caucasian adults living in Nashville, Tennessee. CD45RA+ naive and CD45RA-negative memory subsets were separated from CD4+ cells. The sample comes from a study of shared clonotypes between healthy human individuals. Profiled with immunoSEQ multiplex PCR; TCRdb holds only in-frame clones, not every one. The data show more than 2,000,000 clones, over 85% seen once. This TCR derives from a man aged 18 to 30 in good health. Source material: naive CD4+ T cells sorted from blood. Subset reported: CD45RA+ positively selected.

CDR3 amino acids: CASSAPSTDTQYF. Written as DNA, the CDR3 is TGTGCCAGCAGCGCTCCGAGCACAGATACGCAGTATTTT. The chain carries TRBV6-5 and TRBJ2-3; no definite D call. From germline, CDR1 is MNHEY and CDR2 SVGAGI. The ends were cut back, 6 bases at V and 0 bases at J, with 7 bases in the middle. The CDR3 length is 13 residues.